The 3 T cell receptor beta chains listed next were all sequenced from one sample in a study of tumor-infiltrating lymphocytes in primary liver carcinoma. Researchers generated TCR beta cDNA from approximately 500 ng of total RNA, relying on a constant-region primer. Nested multiplex PCR, run for three rounds with slightly modified ARM-PCR, yielded TCR beta libraries. The first two PCR rounds, nine to ten cycles each, used TRBV1-TRBV30 forward primers and a C-beta reverse primer. TCRdb re-analysed the multiplex PCR reads in MiXCR, keeping a single row per CDR3 protein. The data contain more than 150,000 distinct CDR3 sequences, 60% of them singletons. Germline DNA was extracted too, while blood RNA derived from unsorted whole blood. Source material: peripheral blood. Receptor source: a man in his forties with primary liver carcinoma and hepatitis B virus infection.

The chain carries TRBV6-6 and TRBJ2-3; D possibly uses TRBD1 or TRBD2 (5 bases each). V was trimmed by 7 bases and J by 6 bases, leaving 14 bases between them. Germline CDR1 MNHNY, CDR2 SVGAGI (reference sequence). The CDR3 is 13 amino acids. The CDR3 DNA sequence: TGTGCCAGCACAGGATATTGGGGGGATACGCAGTATTTT. Residues: CASTGYWGDTQYF.

The chain has TRBV7-9 and TRBJ2-5, with D hard to call. Trimming shortened V by 0 bases and J by 0 bases, and 5 bases separated the two germline ends. Germline-derived CDR1 and CDR2 are SEHNR and FQNEAQ (reference sequence). CDR3 size: 14 residues. The CDR3 DNA reads TGTGCCAGCAGCTTAGCCACTAACCAAGAGACCCAGTACTTC. Its protein is CASSLATNQETQYF.

In its sample, this clonotype was seen a few times. This rearrangement joins TRBV6-5 to TRBJ2-1, with TRBD1 matching 8 bases. The CDR3 totals 13 residues. Trimming removed 7 bases from V and 16 bases from J; junction bases left unmatched: 15. In germline, CDR1 is MNHEY, CDR2 SVGAGI. Written as DNA, the CDR3 is TGTGCCAGCAATCCCGACAGGGGCCCCCGGACCTTCTTC. This encodes CASNPDRGPRTFF.